Each of the 16 T cell receptor beta chains below was sequenced from the same sample in a study of prognosis after radiotherapy for stage I lung cancer. Amplification of the TCR beta CDR3 (from genomic DNA) was done by two-round multiplex PCR. The first round of PCR was done with primers that matched each TRBV and TRBJ gene. Using its own MiXCR run on the multiplex PCR reads, TCRdb lists one record per CDR3 protein. Here the sample spans 15,000 to 20,000 distinct CDR3 sequences, 25% to 35% being singletons. Sample: PBMCs, taken before or after stereotactic body radiation therapy (not recorded which). The receptors stem from a donor over 45 with non-small cell lung cancer.

This clonotype was recorded many times. The J gene is TRBJ1-5, the V gene TRBV24-1; 7 nucleotides match TRBD1. V shed 4 bases, J shed 2 bases, and the junction held 13 bases outside the gene matches. CDR1 and CDR2 from the germline V gene are KGHDR and SFDVKD. The CDR3 runs to 18 residues. As DNA, the CDR3 is TGTGCCACCAGTGAAGCCAGGGGGAAAGGTATTGGCAATCAGCCCCAGCATTTT. It yields the protein CATSEARGKGIGNQPQHF.

This clonotype was observed at least ten times. This sequence joins TRBV27 and TRBJ2-1; 10 bases map to TRBD2. Germline V gene data show CDR1 as MNHEY and CDR2 as SMNVEV (reference sequence). This CDR3 region has 14 residues. With V trimmed by 6 bases and J by 3 bases, 2 bases remained unmatched. CDR3 nucleotide sequence: TGTGCCAGCAGCCGGACTAGCGGCTACAATGAGCAGTTCTTC. Translated, it gives CASSRTSGYNEQFF.

By share of the sample, this clonotype is medium-sized. The V gene is TRBV28, the J gene TRBJ2-1, with 7 bases that match TRBD2. The length of the CDR3 is 14 residues. The junction had 7 bases not matched to a gene; V was cut back by 1 base and J by 10 bases. The germline V gene encodes CDR1 MDHEN and CDR2 SYDVKM. This CDR3 reads CASSLFLAGEEQFF. CDR3 nucleotides: TGTGCCAGCAGTTTATTTTTGGCGGGAGAGGAGCAGTTCTTC.

This clonotype was recorded at least ten times. The chain is built from TRBV20-1 and TRBJ2-4; D gene ambiguous. This CDR3 comprises 12 residues. CDR1 and CDR2 from the germline V gene are DFQATT and SNEGSKA (reference sequence). The CDR3 reads CSTIIAKNIQYF. The CDR3 DNA reads as TGCAGCACTATTATAGCCAAAAACATTCAGTACTTC.

This clonotype has at least ten counts. The rearrangement joins TRBV6-1 to TRBJ1-4; perhaps TRBD1 as D (5 bases). V was trimmed by 5 bases and J by 8 bases, leaving 18 bases between them. This CDR3 has 15 residues. Germline CDR1 is MNHNS and CDR2 is SASEGT. The CDR3 reads CASSRGLLGDEKLFF. CDR3 bases: TGTGCCAGCAGTAGGGGATTGCTCGGAGACGAAAAACTGTTTTTT.

This clonotype was picked up many times. V and J are TRBV3-1 and TRBJ1-2; 9 bases fit TRBD1. Germline V gives CDR1 LGHDT, CDR2 YNNKEL (reference sequence). The junction had 8 bases not matched to a gene; V was cut back by 0 bases and J by 6 bases. The CDR3 contains 16 residues. CDR3 DNA: TGTGCCAGCAGCCAAGAGGGGAAGGGACAGGGCCATGGCTACACCTTC. Its protein is CASSQEGKGQGHGYTF.

This clonotype was recorded at least ten times. This chain connects TRBV20-1 to TRBJ2-3; 9 bases match TRBD2. There are 16 residues in the CDR3. Germline loops: CDR1 DFQATT, CDR2 SNEGSKA (reference sequence). J gave up 4 bases and V 6 bases, and 14 bases lay outside the gene matches. CDR3 DNA sequence: TGCAGTGCCGCTCCCCCTCTAGCGGGGTTGGCAGATACGCAGTATTTT. It encodes CSAAPPLAGLADTQYF.

This clonotype occurred a few times. This chain uses TRBV9 with TRBJ2-2; D is perhaps TRBD2 (6 bases). The CDR3 is 14 residues long. CDR1 is SGDLS and CDR2 is YYNGEE in the germline V gene. V gave up 7 bases and J gave up 0 bases, with 10 bases separating them. The CDR3 protein is CASRGGSNTGELFF. The CDR3 DNA reads TGTGCCAGCCGGGGAGGCTCGAACACCGGGGAGCTGTTTTTT.

This clonotype was seen repeatedly, ten times or more. The chain is built from TRBV2 and TRBJ2-3, with 12 bases aligning to TRBD2. The germline V gene encodes CDR1 SNHLY and CDR2 FYNNEI. This CDR3 comprises 15 residues. V shed 7 bases and J 4 bases; nucleotides not matched to a gene: 6. The CDR3 DNA is TGTGCCAGCAAGGGCTCTAGCGGGAGGGCAGATACGCAGTATTTT. Protein sequence: CASKGSSGRADTQYF.

This clonotype is judged medium-sized. The V call is TRBV20-1, the J call TRBJ1-5, with D possibly TRBD1 on 5 matching bases. Trimming took off 0 bases at V and 3 bases at J, with 15 bases between the two ends. Germline V gene lookup returns CDR1 DFQATT and CDR2 SNEGSKA (reference sequence). CDR3 size: 16 residues. As DNA, the CDR3 is TGCAGTGCTAGAGATATCGGGGCAGTACTCAATCAGCCCCAGCATTTT. Residues: CSARDIGAVLNQPQHF.

With regard to this clonotype: Since a far larger clone is one base different, this is likely a read error. The chain uses TRBV6-9 and TRBJ1-5; D is possibly TRBD1 (6 bases). The CDR3 has 16 residues. Between the trimmed V and J ends, which lost 4 bases and 0 bases, there was a span of 13 bases. Germline values: CDR1 MNHGY, CDR2 SVAAGI. The CDR3 spells CASSWGHFCSNQPQHF. CDR3 DNA: TGTGCCAGCAGTTGGGGACATTTTTGTAGCAATCAGCCCCAGCATTTT.

This clonotype was observed at least ten times. The chain recombines TRBV6-5 with TRBJ1-1; perhaps TRBD1 as D (5 bases). The CDR3 is 14 residues long. Germline V gene data show CDR1 as MNHEY and CDR2 as SVGAGI. Trimming left V 6 bases short and J 0 bases short, with 11 bases between. The CDR3 bases are TGTGCCAGCAGGTACGGACACTTGAACACTGAAGCTTTCTTT. This gives the protein CASRYGHLNTEAFF.

This clonotype was recorded many times. J is TRBJ1-6 and V is TRBV14; TRBD1 might be the D (5 bases). This CDR3 has 13 amino acids. From germline, CDR1 is SGHDN and CDR2 FVKESK. Trimming stripped 1 base from V and 13 bases from J, with 11 bases between. The CDR3 loop reads CASSQGVGTPLHF. The CDR3 coding sequence is TGTGCCAGCAGCCAAGGAGTGGGGACCCCCCTCCACTTT.

Ten or more counts support this clonotype. The rearrangement joins TRBV7-9 to TRBJ1-1; 9 nucleotides agree with TRBD1. CDR3 length equals 16 residues. The germline gives CDR1 SEHNR, CDR2 FQNEAQ (reference sequence). The J segment lost 3 bases and the V segment lost 0 bases, leaving 5 bases of the junction unmatched. CDR3 protein: CASSLAPRQGDTEAFF. CDR3 DNA: TGTGCCAGCAGCTTAGCGCCCCGACAGGGGGACACTGAAGCTTTCTTT.

Details on this clonotype: Mismatch with germline at one junction end may stem from a read error. V usage is TRBV27 and J usage is TRBJ2-2, with D perhaps matching TRBD1 or TRBD2 (5 bases each). The CDR3 has 15 amino acids. Germline V gene data show CDR1 as MNHEY and CDR2 as SMNVEV (reference sequence). The CDR3: CASSLWGQAVGEMFF. CDR3 DNA: TGTGCCAGCAGTTTATGGGGCCAGGCGGTCGGGGAGATGTTTTTT.

The chain links TRBV27 to TRBJ2-1; 10 nucleotides agree with TRBD2. V shed 6 bases and J 3 bases; nucleotides not matched to a gene: 17. This CDR3 has 19 amino acids. CDR1 and CDR2 (germline): MNHEY, SMNVEV (reference sequence). Written as DNA, the CDR3 is TGTGCCAGCAGCAACCAAAGACTAGCGGGTAGAAAGAACTACAATGAGCAGTTCTTC. Its protein product is CASSNQRLAGRKNYNEQFF.